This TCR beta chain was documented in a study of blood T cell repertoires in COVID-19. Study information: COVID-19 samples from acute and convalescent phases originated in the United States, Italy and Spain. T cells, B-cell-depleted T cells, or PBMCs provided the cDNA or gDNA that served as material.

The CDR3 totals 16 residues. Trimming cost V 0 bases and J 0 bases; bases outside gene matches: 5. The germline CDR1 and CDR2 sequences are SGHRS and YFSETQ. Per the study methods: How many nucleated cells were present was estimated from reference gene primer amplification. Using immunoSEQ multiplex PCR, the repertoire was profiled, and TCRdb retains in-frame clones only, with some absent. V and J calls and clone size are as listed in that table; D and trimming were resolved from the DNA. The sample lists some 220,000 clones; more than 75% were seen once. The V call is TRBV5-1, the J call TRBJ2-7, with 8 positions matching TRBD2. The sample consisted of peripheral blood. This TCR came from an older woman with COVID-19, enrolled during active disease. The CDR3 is CASSLAPAGGSYEQYF. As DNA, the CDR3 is TGCGCCAGCAGCTTGGCCCCTGCGGGAGGCTCCTACGAGCAGTACTTC.